This T cell receptor (beta chain) is from a study of molecular identifiers for immune sequencing clone quantification. As CD8+CD4-CCR7+CD45RA+ cells, naive CD8 T cells were sorted. TCRdb reanalysed the PCR reads using MiXCR and keeps one entry per CDR3 protein. The sample includes about half a million distinct CDR3 sequences, about a quarter of them seen just once. Germline loops: CDR1 SGHKS, CDR2 YYEKEE (reference sequence). The CDR3 totals 15 residues. V lost 4 bases and J lost 2; bases outside the gene matches: 8. This chain connects TRBV5-5 to TRBJ2-7; 8 nucleotides line up with TRBD1. This TCR was recovered from a human donor in good health. Some libraries in this study had Jurkat cell RNA spiked in. The source material was naive CD8+ T cells from blood, with Jurkat cell RNA spiked in. Documented subset: FACS-sorted CD8+CD4-CCR7+CD45RA+ naive T cells. This chain's CDR3 is CASSLATGVPYEQYF. The CDR3 region has the DNA TGTGCCAGCAGCCTCGCGACAGGGGTACCCTACGAGCAGTACTTC.